This passage covers 31 T cell receptor beta chains from one sample sequenced in a study of post-analysis software for immune sequencing data (dated by TCRdb to between 2014 and 2016). The antigens these receptors bind are not known. The library was prepared using PCR. These reads were obtained on an Illumina HiSeq 2500. To reduce PCR and sequencing biases, unique molecular identifiers were built into the TCR beta cDNA libraries. Using fastp trimming at Q25 and MiXCR clonotype assembly, TCRdb reanalyzed the public sequencing data and kept in-frame beta chains. Each entry merges the rows of one CDR3 protein and shows their most common DNA and genes. The sample yields approximately 630,000 distinct CDR3 sequences; approximately 59% were counted once. The ten largest clonotypes hold 11% of the sample. What the research found in general, with its limitations: Patients showed significantly higher frequencies than controls for roughly 5 TRBV segments, among them TRBV5-6, TRBV5-1 and TRBV20-1.

The specimen sequenced was blood. Receptor source: a girl aged 2-9 years with multiple sclerosis.

The genes are TRBV2 and TRBJ2-7; 7 nucleotides agree with TRBD1. This CDR3 is 12 amino acids long. With 6 bases clipped from V and 5 bases from J, the junction kept 4 bases outside the gene matches. Germline V gene sequence: CDR1 SNHLY, CDR2 FYNNEI. CDR3 residues: CASSVQGHEQYF. As DNA, the CDR3 is TGTGCCAGCAGCGTACAGGGGCACGAGCAGTACTTC.

The V gene is TRBV5-5, the J gene TRBJ2-7; 9 bases fit TRBD2. This CDR3 spans 14 amino acids. CDR1 is SGHKS, CDR2 YYEKEE, per germline (reference sequence). V gave up 4 bases and J gave up 5 bases; unmatched junction bases: 7. In DNA form, the CDR3 reads TGTGCCAGCAGCGGGCCTAGCGGGGCGGACGAGCAGTACTTC. Translating it yields CASSGPSGADEQYF.

The rearrangement uses TRBV29-1 and TRBJ1-2; 7 bases match TRBD1. The CDR3 covers 14 residues. Germline V gives CDR1 SQVTM, CDR2 ANQGSEA. The V and J ends lost 6 bases and 4 bases, in that order; junction bases with no gene match: 11. CDR3 bases: TGCAGCGTCGCCGTGGGACAGAGCTTCTATGGCTACACCTTC. It specifies CSVAVGQSFYGYTF.

This clonotype was observed a few times. In DNA, the CDR3 is TGTGCCAGCAGCTTTACAGAGGACAGCACAGATACGCAGTATTTT. Its translation is CASSFTEDSTDTQYF. This chain connects TRBV7-7 to TRBJ2-3, with D hard to call. The CDR3 extends over 15 amino acids. The germline V gene has CDR1 SSHAT and CDR2 FNYEAQ (reference sequence). V was trimmed by 3 bases and J by 0 bases, leaving 10 bases between them. Combining the CDR3 with reference TRBV7-7 and TRBJ2-3 gives the whole variable domain GAGVSQSPRYKVTKRGQDVTLRCDPISSHATLYWYQQALGQGPEFLTYFNYEAQPDKSGLPSDRFSAERPEGSISTLTIQRTEQRDSAMYRCASSFTEDSTDTQYFGPGTRLTVL.

The sample holds one count of this clonotype. The gene calls are TRBV28 and TRBJ2-7; D call uncertain. The end of the DNA is better explained by TRBJ2-5, so the J call may be wrong. The CDR3 is 14 amino acids. Germline CDR1 is MDHEN and CDR2 is SYDVKM. The CDR3 DNA is TGTGCCAGCAGGGCGGATACGGTTAAAGAGACCCAGTACTTC. It codes for CASRADTVKETQYF.

V is TRBV12-3 or TRBV12-4 and J is TRBJ2-3; D perhaps matches TRBD2 (5 bases). Trimming removed 3 bases at V and 7 bases at J, with 11 bases between. CDR3 size: 13 residues. CDR3 amino acids: CASSLADGNTQYF. The DNA for the CDR3 is TGTGCCAGCAGTTTGGCAGACGGGAATACGCAGTATTTT.

V and J are TRBV5-5 and TRBJ2-5; D gene unclear. Germline loops: CDR1 SGHKS, CDR2 YYEKEE (reference sequence). This CDR3 spans 17 amino acids. With 1 base removed from V and 7 bases from J, the gap between germline ends came to 23 bases. CDR3 DNA sequence: TGTGCCAGCAGCTTGATGTCCTCTCCGCTGGCTACGGGGACCCAGTACTTC. It specifies CASSLMSSPLATGTQYF.

The chain combines TRBV7-2 with TRBJ2-1, with TRBD1 identical over 9 bases. The CDR3 is made up of 14 amino acids. Germline CDR1 SGHTA, CDR2 FQGNSA. The V gene end was trimmed by 5 bases and the J gene end by 4 bases; junction bases not matched to a gene: 3. The CDR3 coding sequence is TGTACCAGCAGCCCGGGACAGGGTTACAATGAGCAGTTCTTC. It is translated as CTSSPGQGYNEQFF.

The chain recombines TRBV20-1 with TRBJ1-1, with a possible D match to TRBD1 (6 bases). The germline CDR1 and CDR2 sequences are DFQATT and SNEGSKA (reference sequence). The CDR3 is made up of 14 amino acids. Trimming removed 3 bases from V and 1 base from J, with 12 bases in between. CDR3 amino acids: CSASRGARNTEAFF. The CDR3 coding sequence is TGCAGTGCTAGTCGGGGGGCGAGGAACACTGAAGCTTTCTTT.

This chain uses TRBV20-1 with TRBJ2-7; 10 positions agree with TRBD2. Trimming cost V 2 bases and J 6 bases; bases outside gene matches: 4. This CDR3 spans 13 amino acids. Germline assignment: CDR1 DFQATT and CDR2 SNEGSKA (reference sequence). The DNA for the CDR3 is TGCAGTGCTAGACTAGCGGGAGAGGGCGAGCAGTACTTC. It translates to CSARLAGEGEQYF.

The chain has TRBV4-2 and TRBJ2-7; possibly TRBD1 or TRBD2 for D (5 bases each). V was shortened by 1 base and J by 3 bases, with 10 bases between the two germline ends. Germline V CDR1 and CDR2: LGHNA, YNFKEQ. This CDR3 has 14 residues. The CDR3 loop is CASSQGPGGYEQYF. The CDR3, as DNA: TGTGCCAGCAGCCAAGGACCTGGGGGCTACGAGCAGTACTTC.

The chain links TRBV24-1 to TRBJ2-5, with 7 bases matching TRBD1. The DNA end favors TRBJ2-7, so the J call may be wrong. Looked up from germline, CDR1 is KGHDR and CDR2 is SFDVKD. The CDR3 is 14 amino acids. The CDR3 nucleotides are TGTGCCACCAGTGACCTTCAGGGGGTAAGCGAGCAGTACTTC. Translation: CATSDLQGVSEQYF.

The V and J genes are TRBV27 and TRBJ2-1; the D gene is possibly TRBD2 (7 bases). CDR3 size: 15 residues. V lost 3 bases and J lost 5, with 14 bases in between. The germline V gene has CDR1 MNHEY and CDR2 SMNVEV (reference sequence). CDR3 sequence reads: CASSFGGAQHNEQFF. CDR3 coding DNA: TGTGCCAGCAGTTTTGGGGGGGCGCAGCACAATGAGCAGTTCTTC.

This clonotype showed up just a few times. The gene calls are TRBV6-5 and TRBJ2-1, with D possibly being TRBD2 (6 bases). Trimming took 6 bases from V and 1 from J, leaving 13 bases between them. The CDR3 loop spans 15 amino acids. CDR1 is MNHEY, CDR2 SVGAGI, per germline. CDR3: CASRIREYSYNEQFF. CDR3 coding DNA: TGTGCCAGCAGGATCCGGGAGTATTCCTACAATGAGCAGTTCTTC.

This clonotype turned up a few times. The J gene is TRBJ2-5, the V gene TRBV25-1; no firm D call. The V end was cut by 0 bases, the J end by 3 bases, with 5 bases between. This CDR3 comprises 13 residues. Germline CDR1 is MGHDK and CDR2 is SYGVNS. The CDR3 coding sequence is TGTGCCAGCAGTGAATATGGGAAAGAGACCCAGTACTTC. Amino acids: CASSEYGKETQYF.

The rearrangement joins TRBV15 to TRBJ1-5; D remains ambiguous. The germline CDR1 and CDR2 sequences are LNHNV and YYDKDF (reference sequence). The CDR3 loop spans 13 amino acids. V was trimmed by 4 bases and J by 6 bases, leaving 10 bases between them. CDR3 in DNA: TGTGCCACCAGCACGATAAAAGGTCAGCCCCAGCATTTT. Translated: CATSTIKGQPQHF. Full variable domain (remainder filled in from reference TRBV15 and TRBJ1-5): DAMVIQNPRYQVTQFGKPVTLSCSQTLNHNVMYWYQQKSSQAPKLLFHYYDKDFNNEADTPDNFQSRRPNTSFCFLDIRSPGLGDTAMYLCATSTIKGQPQHFGDGTRLSIL.

This chain links TRBV5-1 with TRBJ2-3; 11 bases map to TRBD2. Germline values: CDR1 SGHRS, CDR2 YFSETQ. CDR3 length: 17 residues. J was trimmed by 2 bases and V by 4 bases; bases with no gene match: 9. The CDR3 nucleotides read TGCGCCAGCAGCCCCGTCGGACTAGCGGGTTCCACAGATACGCAGTATTTT. Protein: CASSPVGLAGSTDTQYF.

The chain carries TRBV6-5 and TRBJ2-6; D ambiguous. Germline V lookup: CDR1 MNHEY, CDR2 SVGAGI. V shed 4 bases and J shed 0 bases, with 10 bases lying between them. The CDR3 is 16 residues long. The CDR3 nucleotides are TGTGCCAGCAGTTCCCCCAGGAACTCTGGGGCCAACGTCCTGACTTTC. It translates to CASSSPRNSGANVLTF.

The chain combines TRBV10-1 with TRBJ2-7, with 9 bases aligning to TRBD2. Germline trimming cut 0 bases from V and 5 bases from J; bases unmatched to any gene: 5. This CDR3 spans 15 amino acids. Germline V gene sequence: CDR1 WNHNN, CDR2 SYGVQD (reference sequence). CDR3 in amino acids: CASSESSGSPNEQYF. CDR3 in DNA: TGCGCCAGCAGTGAGTCTAGCGGGAGCCCCAACGAGCAGTACTTC.

V gene TRBV20-1 combines with J gene TRBJ2-3, with D unresolved. CDR1 DFQATT and CDR2 SNEGSKA come from the germline V gene (reference sequence). The CDR3 sequence is 14 residues long. V was shortened by 2 bases and J by 2 bases, with 11 bases between the two germline ends. The CDR3 sequence: CSARIRISTDTQYF. CDR3 coding DNA: TGCAGTGCTAGAATCCGGATATCCACAGATACGCAGTATTTT.

The genes are TRBV2 and TRBJ2-3; D gene unclear. Trimming shortened V by 4 bases and J by 0 bases, and 11 bases separated the two germline ends. The germline gives CDR1 SNHLY, CDR2 FYNNEI. The CDR3 is 15 residues long. The CDR3 spells CASSAPATSTDTQYF. The CDR3 DNA is TGTGCCAGCAGTGCTCCAGCGACTAGCACAGATACGCAGTATTTT.

The V call is TRBV29-1, the J call TRBJ2-7; D possibly corresponds to TRBD2 (6 bases). V was clipped by 6 bases and J by 4 bases, with 25 bases between them. CDR3 length equals 16 residues. Germline V CDR1 and CDR2: SQVTM, ANQGSEA. CDR3 sequence (DNA): TGCAGCGTCGCTTGGGGCGCGAGGAGGGTGATGTACGAGCAGTACTTC. It specifies CSVAWGARRVMYEQYF.

The gene calls are TRBV12-3 or TRBV12-4 and TRBJ2-5; D might be TRBD1 (5 bases). CDR3 size: 15 residues. The V end lost 1 base, the J end lost 1 base, and 10 bases lay between the germline ends. The CDR3 region has the DNA TGTGCCAGCAGTTTAGAAGGGCAGGGCCAAGAGACCCAGTACTTC. Translation: CASSLEGQGQETQYF.

This chain links TRBV29-1 with TRBJ2-7; D is undetermined. The DNA matches TRBJ2-5 better at its end, which makes the J call doubtful. Germline CDR1 is SQVTM and CDR2 is ANQGSEA. The CDR3 runs to 11 residues. The CDR3, as DNA: TGCAGCGCCGAGGAGAGGGAGACCCAGTACTTC. This encodes CSAEERETQYF.

This clonotype appeared a few times. This rearrangement joins TRBV27 to TRBJ2-5; 8 bases line up with TRBD2. The length of the CDR3 is 16 residues. CDR1 is MNHEY and CDR2 is SMNVEV in the germline V gene (reference sequence). V dropped 4 bases and J dropped 4; count of bases not matched to a gene: 11. The DNA for the CDR3 is TGTGCCAGCAGTTCCTCAGGGACGGGGGGGCGAGAGACCCAGTACTTC. Translated: CASSSSGTGGRETQYF.

The chain has TRBV6-2 or TRBV6-3 and TRBJ2-1; perhaps TRBD1 as D (5 bases). CDR3 size: 14 residues. V was trimmed by 8 bases and J by 4 bases, leaving 15 bases between them. The germline V gene encodes CDR1 MNHEY and CDR2 SVGEGT. CDR3 protein: CASHKVTAYNEQFF. The CDR3 DNA reads as TGTGCCAGCCACAAGGTGACAGCTTACAATGAGCAGTTCTTC.

The chain carries TRBV14 and TRBJ2-1, with 7 bases identical to TRBD1. Germline V lookup: CDR1 SGHDN, CDR2 FVKESK. The CDR3 spans 18 residues. The V and J ends lost 4 bases and 7 bases, in that order; junction bases with no gene match: 19. The CDR3, as DNA: TGTGCCAGCAGCCTCTGGGGGACAGTTGCGACGCGTGGGAATGAGCAGTTCTTC. Translation: CASSLWGTVATRGNEQFF.

This chain uses TRBV7-2 with TRBJ2-7; 8 nucleotides match TRBD1. V shed 1 base, J shed 12 bases, and the junction held 17 bases outside the gene matches. The CDR3 has 16 residues. In germline, CDR1 is SGHTA, CDR2 FQGNSA. CDR3 nucleotides: TGTGCCAGCAGCTTAGATCGGACAGGGCCCACAGATACGCGGTACTTC. This translates into CASSLDRTGPTDTRYF.

This clonotype has only a few counts. The chain combines TRBV20-1 with TRBJ2-5, with 7 bases lining up with TRBD1. With 6 bases clipped from V and 3 bases from J, the junction kept 7 bases outside the gene matches. The germline gives CDR1 DFQATT, CDR2 SNEGSKA (reference sequence). The CDR3 sequence is 13 residues long. This chain's CDR3 is CSAMTGSEETQYF. For the CDR3, the DNA is TGCAGTGCCATGACAGGGTCGGAAGAGACCCAGTACTTC.

This clonotype was seen a handful of times. This rearrangement joins TRBV4-1 to TRBJ2-1; D uncertain. The V end lost 1 base, the J end lost 5 bases, and 9 bases lay between the germline ends. CDR3 size: 14 residues. From germline, CDR1 is MGHRA and CDR2 YSYEKL. CDR3: CASSQVSADNEQFF. In DNA, the CDR3 is TGCGCCAGCAGCCAAGTAAGCGCCGACAATGAGCAGTTCTTC.

The chain carries TRBV29-1 and TRBJ2-1; D might be TRBD1 (6 bases). Germline V gene data show CDR1 as SQVTM and CDR2 as ANQGSEA. The V end lost 8 bases, the J end lost 9 bases, and 23 bases lay between the germline ends. The CDR3 is made up of 14 amino acids. CDR3 DNA sequence: TGCAGCACGTGTAATACTAAAGGGGGAAGTGAGCAGTTCTTC. Translating gives CSTCNTKGGSEQFF.